This TCR beta chain comes out of a study of shared T cell receptors in the human thymus. TCRdb's copy holds only in-frame clones and misses some; the assay was immunoSEQ multiplex PCR. The sample carries 650,000 to 950,000 clones, over 75% recorded once. The CDR3 totals 15 residues. CDR1 is SQVTM, CDR2 ANQGSEA, per germline. These same data were also listed under a study on human thymus T cells. That source reports: Resections that were taken during corrective heart surgery supplied the thymus tissue. Usage of V and J genes appeared biased in thymic and blood repertoires. Highly overlapping thymic repertoires in unrelated individuals were reported by related research.

This clonotype originated in a girl under three years old with a congenital heart defect. The chain combines TRBV29-1 with TRBJ2-5; 13 positions match TRBD2. The sample taken for sequencing was thymocytes. The DNA for the CDR3 is TGCAGGCTAGGGACTAGCGGGGTTAGGATGGAGACCCAGTACTTC. It is translated as CRLGTSGVRMETQYF.